This TCR beta chain comes out of a study of identical twins. This clonotype was counted only a few times. CDR1 is ENHRY, CDR2 SYGVKD, per germline. The length of the CDR3 is 12 residues. TCRdb re-derived calls from the 5' RACE reads in MiXCR, one entry per CDR3 protein. In the table there are 1.5 million or so distinct CDR3 sequences, around a third of which are singletons. The receptor's source is a newborn girl in good health. Sequencing used cord blood. The genes are TRBV10-3 and TRBJ2-4; TRBD1 might be the D (6 bases). The tail of the sequence fits TRBJ2-5 better, so the J call may be wrong. This chain's CDR3 is CAIAQGQETQYF. DNA of the CDR3: TGTGCCATCGCACAGGGACAAGAGACCCAGTACTTC.